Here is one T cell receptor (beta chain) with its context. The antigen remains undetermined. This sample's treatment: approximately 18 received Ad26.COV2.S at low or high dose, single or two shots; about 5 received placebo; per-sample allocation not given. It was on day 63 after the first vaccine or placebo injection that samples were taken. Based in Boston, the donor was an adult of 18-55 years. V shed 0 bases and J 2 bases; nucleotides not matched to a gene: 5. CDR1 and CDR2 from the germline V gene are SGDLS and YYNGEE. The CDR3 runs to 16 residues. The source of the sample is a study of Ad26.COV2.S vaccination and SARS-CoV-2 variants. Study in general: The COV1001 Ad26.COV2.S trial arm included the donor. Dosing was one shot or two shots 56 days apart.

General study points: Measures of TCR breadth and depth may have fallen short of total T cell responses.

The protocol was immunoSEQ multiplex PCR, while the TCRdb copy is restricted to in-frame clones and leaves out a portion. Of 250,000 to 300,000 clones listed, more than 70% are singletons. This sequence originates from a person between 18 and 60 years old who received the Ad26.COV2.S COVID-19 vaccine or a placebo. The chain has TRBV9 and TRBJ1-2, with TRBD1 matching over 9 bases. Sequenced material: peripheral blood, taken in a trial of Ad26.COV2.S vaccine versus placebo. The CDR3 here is CASSVGGTGPNYGYTF. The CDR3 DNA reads TGTGCCAGCAGCGTAGGCGGGACAGGGCCCAACTATGGCTACACCTTC. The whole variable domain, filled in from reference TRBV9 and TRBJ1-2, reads DSGVTQTPKHLITATGQRVTLRCSPRSGDLSVYWYQQSLDQGLQFLIQYYNGEERAKGNILERFSAQQFPDLHSELNLSSLELGDSALYFCASSVGGTGPNYGYTFGSGTRLTVV.